These T cell receptor beta chains were read from a single sample in a study of blood T cells in healthy people across ages. TCRdb called the 5' RACE reads again in MiXCR, with one record for every CDR3 protein. The top ten hold approximately 19% of the sample, which has approximately 820,000 distinct CDR3 sequences, 40% to 50% seen once. Source material: blood. These receptors were obtained from a man in his sixties in good health. The CDR3 runs from the conserved cysteine through the conserved F or W. A D gene is named only where the DNA matches it firmly. Part of the rows lack a size; the others show once, few, many or a class for expanded clones.

clone size	J gene	D gene	V gene	CDR3 protein	CDR3 DNA
few	TRBJ1-2	NA	TRBV4-3	CASSQGPGLRDGYTF	TGCGCCAGCAGCCAGGGACCAGGGTTACGAGATGGCTACACCTTC
NA	TRBJ1-6	NA	TRBV6-6	CASSPSPEGSNSPLHF	TGTGCCAGCAGTCCCTCACCGGAGGGTTCGAATTCACCCCTCCACTTT
NA	TRBJ2-1	NA	TRBV28	CASSFRGDSNEQFF	TGTGCCAGCAGTTTCCGCGGGGACAGCAATGAGCAGTTCTTC
NA	TRBJ2-5	NA	TRBV7-2	CASSFQGPGGTQYF	TGTGCCAGCAGCTTCCAGGGGCCGGGAGGGACCCAGTACTTC
NA	TRBJ1-2	NA	TRBV6-2/TRBV6-3	CASSVLFGPFYGYTF	TGTGCCAGCAGTGTCCTTTTTGGACCATTCTATGGCTACACCTTC
NA	TRBJ2-7	TRBD1	TRBV7-2	CASSSPDRLHEQYF	TGTGCCAGCAGCTCCCCGGACAGGCTCCACGAGCAGTACTTC
NA	TRBJ2-3	NA	TRBV2	CASRAWGTSTDTQYF	TGTGCCAGCAGGGCCTGGGGAACTAGCACAGATACGCAGTATTTT
few	TRBJ2-5	TRBD1	TRBV27	CASSLTDRPRETQYF	TGTGCCAGCAGTTTAACGGACAGGCCTCGAGAGACCCAGTACTTC
few	TRBJ2-3	NA	TRBV7-9	CASSRETDTQYF	TGTGCCAGCAGCAGAGAGACAGATACGCAGTATTTT
few	TRBJ1-5	NA	TRBV2	CASRAGGHQPQHF	TGTGCCAGCAGGGCGGGTGGACATCAGCCCCAGCATTTT
NA	TRBJ2-5	NA	TRBV29-1	CSVVIPQETQYF	TGCAGCGTTGTTATCCCGCAAGAGACCCAGTACTTC
few	TRBJ1-1	NA	TRBV25-1	CASSYREGTEAFF	TGTGCCAGCAGCTACAGGGAGGGCACTGAAGCTTTCTTT
NA	TRBJ2-5	TRBD1	TRBV18	CASSPGQANQETQYF	TGTGCCAGCTCACCGGGACAGGCAAACCAAGAGACCCAGTACTTC
NA	TRBJ2-5	NA	TRBV5-1	CASSLEGGSETQYF	TGCGCCAGCAGCTTGGAGGGGGGGTCGGAGACCCAGTACTTC
many	TRBJ2-2	NA	TRBV5-1	CASSLQTNTGELFF	TGCGCCAGCAGCTTGCAGACGAACACCGGGGAGCTGTTTTTT
NA	TRBJ1-1	TRBD1	TRBV6-1	CASSVKDRVTEAFF	TGTGCCAGCAGTGTCAAGGACAGGGTCACTGAAGCTTTCTTT
few	TRBJ2-1	TRBD1	TRBV14	CASSLQGGQGLNEQFF	TGTGCCAGCAGCCTTCAGGGGGGACAGGGGCTAAATGAGCAGTTCTTC
NA	TRBJ2-2	NA	TRBV12-5	CTTTGELFF	TGTACTACCACCGGGGAGCTGTTTTTT
few	TRBJ1-2	NA	TRBV6-5	CASSSLTRNYGYTF	TGTGCCAGCAGTTCCCTAACACGTAACTATGGCTACACCTTC
NA	TRBJ2-3	NA	TRBV12-5	CASGWGRGSSTDTQYF	TGTGCTAGTGGTTGGGGACGGGGATCTAGCACAGATACGCAGTATTTT
NA	TRBJ2-7	NA	TRBV5-1	CASSSDNRVMGHEQYF	TGCGCCAGCAGCTCCGATAACAGGGTAATGGGACACGAGCAGTACTTC
few	TRBJ2-3	NA	TRBV20-1	CSGFWASTDTQYF	TGCAGTGGATTTTGGGCCAGCACAGATACGCAGTATTTT
NA	TRBJ2-3	NA	TRBV20-1	CSASVGGSGTDTQYF	TGCAGTGCTAGCGTGGGGGGCTCTGGCACAGATACGCAGTATTTT
NA	TRBJ2-5	NA	TRBV5-1	CASSLDSPPVGTQYF	TGCGCCAGCAGCTTGGATAGTCCTCCGGTCGGGACCCAGTACTTC